Detailed here is one TCR beta chain. The sample originates from a study of blood T cell repertoires in COVID-19. Background on the study: The study drew acute and convalescent COVID-19 samples from the United States, Italy and Spain.

The assay was immunoSEQ multiplex PCR, and TCRdb's table has in-frame clones only and misses some. The table has some 530,000 clones, 70% to 90% seen once. V dropped 3 bases and J dropped 6; count of bases not matched to a gene: 5. The germline V gene encodes CDR1 MDHEN and CDR2 SYDVKM. The CDR3 runs to 14 residues. The V and J genes are TRBV28 and TRBJ1-2; 9 bases are shared with TRBD1. This receptor was obtained from a human donor in a cohort sampled during active COVID-19. The sequencing sample was made of peripheral blood. The CDR3 is CASSFGDREDGYTF. Here the CDR3 DNA reads TGTGCCAGCAGTTTTGGGGACAGGGAAGATGGCTACACCTTC.